This T cell receptor beta chain was sequenced in a study of HIV-infected patients and healthy controls. General study findings and limits: HIV+ repertoires were severely depleted of MAIT alpha-chain CDR3s, unlike healthy controls. Study cohorts differed slightly in age and sex, but this did not explain diversity differences. HIV-infected patients and controls differed significantly in mean usage of eight alpha and eight beta V genes.

The CDR3 totals 17 residues. Germline CDR1 and CDR2: MGHRA and YSYEKL. J was trimmed by 4 bases and V by 1 base; bases with no gene match: 11. This clonotype was detected ten times or more. Its target is unknown. 500 ng RNA was reverse transcribed with alpha and beta constant-region primers. Using multiplexing indices, alpha and beta chain libraries were generated apart by chain-specific third strand synthesis. The cDNA received a 5' RACE adapter containing a random hexamer plus an SP2 sequencing primer site. TCRdb passed the 5' RACE reads through MiXCR, listing each CDR3 protein once. Of fewer than 4,500 distinct CDR3 sequences in the sample, 8.5% were seen once. Follow-up blood was drawn about 14 weeks, roughly three months, after antiretroviral therapy began. The repertoire came from unfractionated whole blood and reflected all unsorted peripheral T cells.

The clonotype was recovered from an adult with HIV infection. Sequences were derived from blood, sampled during antiretroviral therapy. The chain employs TRBV4-1 and TRBJ1-1; 8 bases map to TRBD1. In DNA form, the CDR3 reads TGCGCCAGCAGCCAAGGCTTTCGACAGGGGTATAGCACTGAAGCTTTCTTT. It yields the protein CASSQGFRQGYSTEAFF.